The clone carrying this T cell receptor (beta chain) was picked up a small number of times. Its cognate antigen is unknown. The data were produced by immunoSEQ multiplex PCR, yet TCRdb's version contains in-frame clones alone and is incomplete. Among approximately 94,000 clones listed, 87% were seen once. This entry belongs to a study of T cell responses to AZD1222 COVID-19 vaccine. The CDR3 consists of 16 residues. The V gene lost 1 base and the J gene lost 5 bases, with 17 bases spanning the gap. The germline CDR1 and CDR2 sequences are SGHTA and FQGTGA. Study results and limitations: Females outnumbered males among donors, who were mostly white British; clonal diversity was possibly underestimated.

This chain joins TRBV7-3 and TRBJ1-1; unclear D gene. The source was peripheral blood, collected on day 0 of AZD1222 vaccination. This clonotype originated in an adult in good health. CDR3 bases: TGTGCCAGCAGCTTAAATCCCCCCGGGTTCGGGACTGAAGCTTTCTTT. Its protein product is CASSLNPPGFGTEAFF.